Listed here are 12 T cell receptor beta chains from one sample, sequenced in a study of tumor and adjacent non-tumor tissue in lung cancer. A modified ARM-PCR protocol with three rounds of nested PCR amplified TCRbeta. TCRdb re-derived calls from the multiplex PCR reads in MiXCR, one entry per CDR3 protein. The repertoire holds around 210,000 distinct CDR3 sequences, with 70% to 75% as singletons. The template was RNA from unsorted bulk tissue. Source material: lung tumor tissue. The receptor source for this set is a man aged 55 to 70 with non-small cell lung cancer.

This clonotype was seen a few times. V gene TRBV20-1 combines with J gene TRBJ2-7, with 7 bases that match TRBD1. The CDR3 has 17 residues. V trimming: 1 base; J trimming: 0 bases; junction bases outside the gene matches: 12. CDR1 and CDR2 from the germline V gene are DFQATT and SNEGSKA (reference sequence). The CDR3 region has the DNA TGCAGTGCTAGAGCAGAAAATAACAGGGGCAGCTCCTACGAGCAGTACTTC. It codes for CSARAENNRGSSYEQYF.

Points on this clonotype: A junction end diverges from the germline sequence, so it may reflect a read error. The chain links TRBV2 to TRBJ2-2; tentative D call: TRBD2 (5 bases). The germline CDR1 and CDR2 sequences are SNHLY and FYNNEI. The CDR3 runs to 13 residues. The CDR3 protein is CGSSVALTGELFF. The CDR3 nucleotides read TGTGGCAGCAGTGTCGCACTCACCGGGGAGCTGTTCTTT.

This clonotype was detected a few times. The rearrangement joins TRBV2 to TRBJ2-1, with D uncertain. This CDR3 contains 13 residues. CDR1 SNHLY and CDR2 FYNNEI come from the germline V gene. Deletions cut 10 bases from V and 1 base from J, with 11 bases between. CDR3 DNA: TGTGCCACCTTGCTAGGATCCTACAATGAGCAGTTCTTC. Its protein is CATLLGSYNEQFF.

Concerning this clonotype: Mismatch with germline at one junction end may stem from a read error. The chain's CDR3 is CPSSNQETQYF. In DNA, the CDR3 is TGTCCCAGCAGCAACCAAGAGACTCAGTACTTC. J is TRBJ2-5 and V is TRBV11-2; D is uncertain. Germline V gene sequence: CDR1 SGHAT, CDR2 FQNNGV. The CDR3 totals 11 residues.

A word on this clonotype: This may stem from a read error, because a much larger clone lies one nucleotide away. This chain uses TRBV2 with TRBJ2-1; D remains ambiguous. V dropped 9 bases and J dropped 12 bases, with 9 bases sitting between them. CDR3 length equals 9 residues. Per germline, CDR1 SNHLY and CDR2 FYNNEI. The CDR3 DNA reads TGTGCCAGTAGGGTGGGGCAGTTCTTC. Its protein is CASRVGQFF. The full variable domain, in which reference TRBV2 and TRBJ2-1 provide the parts outside the CDR3, is EPEVTQTPSHQVTQMGQEVILRCVPISNHLYFYWYRQILGQKVEFLVSFYNNEISEKSEIFDDQFSVERPDGSNFTLKIRSTKLEDSAMYFCASRVGQFFGPGTRLTVL.

Of note for this clonotype: A read error may account for a junction end that differs from germline. The rearrangement links TRBV12-3 or TRBV12-4 to TRBJ2-5; 7 positions agree with TRBD1. The CDR3 extends over 15 amino acids. CDR3 loop: CTSRESRDSQETQYF. CDR3 coding DNA: TGTACCAGCAGAGAATCTAGGGACAGCCAAGAGACCCAGTACTTC.

As to this clonotype: This likely comes from a read error, as the CDR3 has no conserved phenylalanine or tryptophan at its end. The gene calls are TRBV30 and TRBJ2-3, with D uncertain. This CDR3 is 16 amino acids long. Trimming stripped 4 bases from V and 2 bases from J, with 19 bases between. Germline values: CDR1 GTSNPN, CDR2 SVGIG (reference sequence). The DNA for the CDR3 is TGTGCCTGGACCCCTCGGACGGCGTTTTTCACAGATACGCAGTATCTT. Amino acids: CAWTPRTAFFTDTQYL.

Comment on this clonotype: It is likely a read error, because the conserved phenylalanine at the end of the CDR3 is missing. The chain has TRBV5-6 and TRBJ2-1, with D perhaps matching TRBD2 (6 bases). Germline loops: CDR1 SGHDT, CDR2 YYEEEE. The length of the CDR3 is 14 residues. The CDR3 loop reads CASSPRLGSNKQFL. The CDR3 DNA is TGTGCCAGCAGCCCCCGACTAGGGAGCAATAAGCAGTTCTTA.

Details on this clonotype: A much larger clone lies one base from this, so it may be a read error. The V and J genes are TRBV29-1 and TRBJ2-7; D possibly corresponds to TRBD2 (5 bases). CDR3 length: 12 amino acids. Per germline, CDR1 SQVTM and CDR2 ANQGSEA. CDR3 in amino acids: CSGRTDSHEQYF. In DNA form, the CDR3 reads TGCAGCGGGAGGACGGACTCCCACGAGCAGTACTTC.

The chain joins TRBV20-1 to TRBJ1-2; D not resolved. The CDR3 covers 15 residues. The germline V gene has CDR1 DFQATT and CDR2 SNEGSKA (reference sequence). Trimming took 3 bases from V and 8 from J, leaving 22 bases between them. The CDR3: CSASISSGAVLGYTF. CDR3 in DNA: TGCAGTGCTAGTATATCGTCAGGCGCCGTCTTGGGCTACACCTTC.

On this clonotype: The junction shows a germline mismatch at one end, possibly a read error. The rearrangement links TRBV4-2 to TRBJ2-2, with 10 bases lining up with TRBD2. The germline V gene encodes CDR1 LGHNA and CDR2 YNFKEQ. This CDR3 region has 16 residues. CDR3: CASSQGASGGAGELIF. As DNA, the CDR3 is TGTGCCAGCAGCCAAGGCGCTAGCGGGGGAGCCGGGGAGCTGATTTTT.

As regards this clonotype: The conserved phenylalanine or tryptophan normally closing the CDR3 is absent here, so this likely arose from a read error. The chain carries TRBV11-3 and TRBJ1-2; 8 bases match TRBD1. The CDR3 sequence is 14 residues long. Germline CDR1 is SGHNT and CDR2 is YENEEA. Trimming cost V 5 bases and J 11 bases; bases outside gene matches: 13. CDR3 loop: CASSILGQGAGYTI. CDR3 DNA sequence: TGTGCCAGCAGCATCCTCGGACAGGGAGCTGGTTACACCATC.